This TCR beta chain was sequenced for a study of T cell changes during pregnancy in multiple sclerosis. Only in-frame clones appear in the TCRdb table, and some are missing; sequencing was by immunoSEQ multiplex PCR. The sample includes 46,000 or so clones, just over 90% of them seen just once. This clone has a handful of counts. The CDR3 covers 14 residues. V was shortened by 3 bases and J by 4 bases, with 12 bases between the two germline ends. Germline values: CDR1 MNHEY, CDR2 SMNVEV (reference sequence). This rearrangement joins TRBV27 to TRBJ1-2; D is uncertain. Specimen: CD8+ T cells from peripheral blood mononuclear cells, collected after pregnancy. This clonotype originated in a female donor with multiple sclerosis, enrolled in a pregnancy study. CDR3: CASSFSPGGYGYTF. The CDR3 bases are TGTGCCAGCAGTTTTTCACCGGGAGGCTATGGCTACACCTTC.